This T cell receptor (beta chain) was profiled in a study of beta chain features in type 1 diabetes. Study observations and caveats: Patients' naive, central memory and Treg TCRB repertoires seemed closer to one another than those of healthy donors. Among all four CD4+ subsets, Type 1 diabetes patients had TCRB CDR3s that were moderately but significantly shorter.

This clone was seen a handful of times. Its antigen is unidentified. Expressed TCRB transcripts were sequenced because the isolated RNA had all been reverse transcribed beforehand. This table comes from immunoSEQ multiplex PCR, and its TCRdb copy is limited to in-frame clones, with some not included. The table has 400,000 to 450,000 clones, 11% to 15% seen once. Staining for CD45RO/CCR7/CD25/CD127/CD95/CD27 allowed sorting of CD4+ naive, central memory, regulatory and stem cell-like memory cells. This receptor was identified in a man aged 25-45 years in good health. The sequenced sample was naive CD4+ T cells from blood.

The CDR3 loop reads CAWSKGSGANVLTF. The CDR3 DNA is TGTGCCTGGAGTAAGGGCTCTGGGGCCAACGTCCTGACTTTC. V gene TRBV30 combines with J gene TRBJ2-6; D remains unclear. The CDR3 covers 14 residues. Trimming removed 2 bases at V and 0 bases at J, with 5 bases between. The V gene's germline CDR1 is GTSNPN and CDR2 SVGIG (reference sequence).